This TCR beta chain was obtained from a study of T cell changes during pregnancy in multiple sclerosis. Libraries were prepared by immunoSEQ multiplex PCR; TCRdb keeps only in-frame clonotypes and omits some of them. This sample has roughly 29,000 clones; more than 85% occur once, and the top ten carry roughly 0.4%. This CDR3 is 16 amino acids long. Germline V lookup: CDR1 SGHAT, CDR2 FQDESV (reference sequence). Unmatched junction bases numbered 11, after V lost 3 bases and J lost 4 bases. This specimen was CD4+ T cells from peripheral blood mononuclear cells, taken after pregnancy. The receptor was isolated from a female donor with multiple sclerosis, enrolled in a pregnancy study. The chain has TRBV11-1 and TRBJ2-7; 8 bases fit TRBD2. The DNA for the CDR3 is TGTGCCAGCAGCTTTATCTCGGTTAGCGGGACGTACGAGCAGTACTTC. This encodes CASSFISVSGTYEQYF.